The clone carrying this TCR beta chain was seen only once. In the study's own analysis: ImmunoSEQ sequences covered only the junction and lacked quality scores; filtering therefore differed. The assay was immunoSEQ multiplex PCR, and TCRdb's table has in-frame clones only and misses some. V, J and clone size derive from that table, while D and trimming were established from the DNA sequence. The repertoire holds 650,000 to 800,000 clones, about two thirds seen once, with approximately 2% in the top ten. The source of the sample is a study of shared clonotypes between healthy human individuals. At the level of the study: The study drew on a couple of women and a few men aged 18 to 49 as donors. Donors had three CD4 naive, three CD4 memory, two CD8 naive and one CD8 memory plate apiece.

With 2 bases clipped from V and 7 bases from J, the junction kept 13 bases outside the gene matches. The CDR3 runs to 16 residues. Germline V gene lookup returns CDR1 MNHNS and CDR2 SASEGT. The TCR was taken from a woman aged 25 to 45 in good health. Sequencing was done on a sample of memory CD4+ T cells sorted from blood. Sample subset: CD45RA-negative fraction. The rearrangement uses TRBV6-1 and TRBJ1-1, with 7 positions matching TRBD1. This CDR3 reads CASSEPPADRENEAFF. The CDR3, as DNA: TGTGCCAGCAGTGAACCACCCGCCGACAGGGAAAATGAAGCTTTCTTT.